Below, 21 T cell receptor beta chains from the same sample are listed, as sequenced in a study of cytomegalovirus exposure and HLA in healthy donors. PCR amplification relied on 60 Vbeta primers (plus 13 Jbeta primers). Profiled with immunoSEQ multiplex PCR; TCRdb holds only in-frame clones, not every one. The sample shows 170,000 or so clones, roughly 73% of them seen only once. Source material: PBMCs. The receptors here all came from a woman in her thirties in good health and CMV-seronegative.

The CDR3 sequence is CASSPTGGAGYTF. For the CDR3, the DNA is TGTGCCAGCAGCCCGACAGGGGGCGCCGGCTACACCTTC. The chain employs TRBV6-5 and TRBJ1-2; 10 bases map to TRBD1. Germline CDR1 MNHEY, CDR2 SVGAGI. The CDR3 loop spans 13 amino acids. Losses at the gene ends were 6 bases for V and 8 bases for J; bases not matched to a gene: 6.

The chain combines TRBV27 with TRBJ1-2; 8 nucleotides match TRBD1. V was clipped by 3 bases and J by 5 bases; unmatched bases: 14. Germline CDR1 reads MNHEY; CDR2 reads SMNVEV (reference sequence). The CDR3 is made up of 17 amino acids. The CDR3 sequence is CASSFVGLTGVEYGYTF. The CDR3 DNA reads as TGTGCCAGCAGTTTTGTGGGGCTGACAGGGGTAGAGTATGGCTACACCTTC.

This chain uses TRBV30 with TRBJ1-3, with 7 bases identical to TRBD1. Losses at the gene ends were 2 bases for V and 0 bases for J; bases not matched to a gene: 10. Germline V gene lookup returns CDR1 GTSNPN and CDR2 SVGIG (reference sequence). This CDR3 has 17 amino acids. This chain's CDR3 is CAWSFGRGASSGNTIYF. CDR3 nucleotides: TGTGCCTGGAGTTTTGGCAGGGGGGCGTCCTCTGGAAACACCATATATTTT.

The J gene is TRBJ2-2, the V gene TRBV9, with 9 bases matching TRBD2. Germline V gives CDR1 SGDLS, CDR2 YYNGEE. Unmatched junction bases numbered 6, after V lost 0 bases and J lost 6 bases. This CDR3 contains 16 residues. CDR3 DNA: TGTGCCAGCAGCGTAGGGGGCGGGGGGGGATCCGGGGAGCTGTTTTTT. Amino acids: CASSVGGGGGSGELFF.

The V call is TRBV28, the J call TRBJ2-7, with 9 bases identical to TRBD1. Germline-derived CDR1 and CDR2 are MDHEN and SYDVKM. There are 14 residues in the CDR3. Unmatched junction bases numbered 6, after V lost 6 bases and J lost 3 bases. CDR3 amino acids: CASRTPDRGYEQYF. CDR3 DNA sequence: TGTGCCAGCAGGACTCCGGACAGGGGCTACGAGCAGTACTTC.

The rearrangement uses TRBV19 and TRBJ1-2; D is possibly TRBD1 (6 bases). Germline CDR1 and CDR2: LNHDA and SQIVND (reference sequence). The CDR3 spans 14 residues. Trimming took off 5 bases at V and 2 bases at J, with 12 bases between the two ends. CDR3 region: CASSWGHLNYGYTF. The CDR3 coding sequence is TGTGCCAGTAGTTGGGGACACCTAAACTATGGCTACACCTTC. Full variable domain (missing parts from reference TRBV19 and TRBJ1-2): DGGITQSPKYLFRKEGQNVTLSCEQNLNHDAMYWYRQDPGQGLRLIYYSQIVNDFQKGDIAEGYSVSREKKESFPLTVTSAQKNPTAFYLCASSWGHLNYGYTFGSGTRLTVV.

The gene calls are TRBV19 and TRBJ2-7; TRBD1 aligns across 8 bases. The CDR3 length is 14 residues. Germline V gives CDR1 LNHDA, CDR2 SQIVND (reference sequence). Unmatched junction bases numbered 4, after V lost 4 bases and J lost 2 bases. Here the CDR3 DNA reads TGTGCCAGTAGTAACCAGGGGGCAGCCTACGAGCAGTACTTC. Translating it yields CASSNQGAAYEQYF.

The chain employs TRBV6-4 and TRBJ1-2; possibly TRBD1 for D (5 bases). The CDR3 loop spans 19 amino acids. Trimming took off 6 bases at V and 4 bases at J, with 30 bases between the two ends. Germline CDR1 is MRHNA and CDR2 is SNTAGT. The CDR3 sequence: CASSREGSGQIGLSYGYTF. In nucleotides, the CDR3 is TGTGCCAGCAGCAGAGAGGGGTCAGGGCAGATCGGACTATCCTATGGCTACACCTTC.

The rearrangement joins TRBV5-1 to TRBJ2-3, with D possibly being TRBD2 (5 bases). Per the germline V gene, CDR1 is SGHRS and CDR2 is YFSETQ. CDR3 length: 13 amino acids. Trimming removed 5 bases at V and 5 bases at J, with 12 bases between. The CDR3 region is CASSPGDRDTQYF. The CDR3 DNA reads TGCGCCAGCAGTCCCGGGGATAGAGATACGCAGTATTTT.

This clone was counted a few times. The chain recombines TRBV29-1 with TRBJ2-1; 7 bases match TRBD2. J lost 1 base, V lost 4 bases, and 10 bases had no gene match. The CDR3 runs 16 residues. CDR1 is SQVTM, CDR2 ANQGSEA, per germline. CDR3 coding DNA: TGCAGCGTTGTTTCCCGGGGAGGGTATTCCTACAATGAGCAGTTCTTC. It codes for CSVVSRGGYSYNEQFF.

CDR3 amino acids: CASSLGTVQETQYF. In DNA, the CDR3 is TGTGCCAGCAGCTTGGGGACAGTTCAGGAGACCCAGTACTTC. This chain joins TRBV7-8 and TRBJ2-5, with TRBD1 identical over 7 bases. CDR1 is SGHVS and CDR2 is FQNEAQ in the germline V gene. J gave up 5 bases and V 3 bases, and 6 bases lay outside the gene matches. This CDR3 has 14 residues.

This chain joins TRBV29-1 and TRBJ1-1; 7 bases are shared with TRBD1. Unmatched junction bases numbered 4, after V lost 6 bases and J lost 0 bases. The CDR3 spans 13 residues. Looked up from germline, CDR1 is SQVTM and CDR2 is ANQGSEA. The DNA of the CDR3 is TGCAGCGTATGGGGACAGATGAACACTGAAGCTTTCTTT. As protein: CSVWGQMNTEAFF. Full variable domain (missing parts from reference TRBV29-1 and TRBJ1-1): SAVISQKPSRDICQRGTSLTIQCQVDSQVTMMFWYRQQPGQSLTLIATANQGSEATYESGFVIDKFPISRPNLTFSTLTVSNMSPEDSSIYLCSVWGQMNTEAFFGQGTRLTVV.

The chain carries TRBV6-6 and TRBJ2-1, with TRBD2 as a possible D gene (5 bases). The V gene's germline CDR1 is MNHNY and CDR2 SVGAGI (reference sequence). This CDR3 region has 16 residues. The germline V and J ends were trimmed by 0 bases and 6 bases, with 15 bases remaining between them. The CDR3 sequence is CASSYSRAQYGNEQFF. The CDR3 DNA is TGTGCCAGCAGTTACTCGAGGGCTCAGTATGGCAATGAGCAGTTCTTC.

The rearrangement links TRBV15 to TRBJ1-2, with 10 bases that match TRBD1. This CDR3 is 15 amino acids long. The germline V gene encodes CDR1 LNHNV and CDR2 YYDKDF (reference sequence). Trimming at V came to 3 bases and at J to 6 bases, leaving 7 bases not matched to a gene. The CDR3 protein is CATSSWTGGVDGYTF. DNA for the CDR3: TGTGCCACCAGCAGTTGGACAGGGGGAGTAGATGGCTACACCTTC.

The chain is built from TRBV7-6 and TRBJ2-7, with D unresolved. This CDR3 is 14 amino acids long. Germline CDR1 SGHVS, CDR2 FNYEAQ. V shed 2 bases and J shed 1 base, with 9 bases lying between them. CDR3 loop: CASSLSLRSYEQYF. CDR3 coding DNA: TGTGCCAGCAGCTTATCCCTGAGGTCCTACGAGCAGTACTTC.

The chain recombines TRBV15 with TRBJ2-7, with D maybe TRBD1 (6 bases). Germline V gene lookup returns CDR1 LNHNV and CDR2 YYDKDF (reference sequence). This CDR3 is built from 16 residues. The V end was cut by 1 base, the J end by 6 bases, with 19 bases between. In nucleotides, the CDR3 is TGTGCCACCAGCAGAGCCGGACAGTCTGAAGGGTTCGAGCAGTACTTC. Amino acids: CATSRAGQSEGFEQYF.

The rearrangement joins TRBV9 to TRBJ1-2; TRBD1 agrees at 7 bases. Trimming took 3 bases from V and 5 from J; bases not matched to a gene: 7. The CDR3 contains 14 residues. The germline CDR1 and CDR2 sequences are SGDLS and YYNGEE. CDR3 in amino acids: CASSARQGAYGYTF. The CDR3 nucleotides are TGTGCCAGCAGCGCCAGACAGGGAGCGTATGGCTACACCTTC.

The J gene is TRBJ1-2, the V gene TRBV2; perhaps TRBD1 as D (5 bases). Germline V CDR1 and CDR2: SNHLY, FYNNEI. CDR3 length: 14 residues. V was pared by 6 bases and J by 8 bases, with 19 bases between. CDR3 nucleotides: TGTGCCAGCAGAGACATCCCGGGACTAGAGGGCTACACCTTC. Translated, it gives CASRDIPGLEGYTF.

The chain uses TRBV30 and TRBJ1-1; D is unresolved. V was pared by 2 bases and J by 2 bases, with 9 bases between. CDR3 length: 13 amino acids. Germline V gene sequence: CDR1 GTSNPN, CDR2 SVGIG (reference sequence). The CDR3 sequence is CAWSFYSNTEAFF. The CDR3 DNA is TGTGCCTGGAGTTTCTACAGCAACACTGAAGCTTTCTTT.

This clone is a singleton in its sample. The chain couples TRBV30 to TRBJ2-7, with D possibly TRBD2 on 6 matching bases. Germline CDR1 and CDR2: GTSNPN and SVGIG (reference sequence). The CDR3 totals 13 residues. V shed 0 bases and J shed 6 bases, with 12 bases lying between them. The CDR3 DNA follows: TGTGCCTGGAGTGTTCTAGCGTTGGGCGAGCAGTACTTC. Its protein is CAWSVLALGEQYF.

This clone was found once. CDR3 region: CAWSVGGQTYGYTF. The CDR3 DNA is TGTGCCTGGAGTGTCGGGGGGCAAACGTATGGCTACACCTTC. The chain recombines TRBV30 with TRBJ1-2, with D perhaps TRBD1 (6 bases). Germline-derived CDR1 and CDR2 are GTSNPN and SVGIG (reference sequence). The CDR3 runs to 14 residues. V lost 0 bases and J 5 bases, leaving 13 bases between the germline ends.